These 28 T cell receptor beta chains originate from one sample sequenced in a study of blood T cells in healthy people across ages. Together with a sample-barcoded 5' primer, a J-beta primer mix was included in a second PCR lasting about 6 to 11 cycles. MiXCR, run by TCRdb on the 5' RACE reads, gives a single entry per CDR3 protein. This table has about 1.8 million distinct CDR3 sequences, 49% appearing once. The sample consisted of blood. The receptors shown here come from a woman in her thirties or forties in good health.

The CDR3 protein is CASSPQRINTEAFF. The DNA for the CDR3 is TGTGCCAGCAGTCCACAGCGGATAAACACTGAAGCTTTCTTT. J is TRBJ1-1 and V is TRBV12-3 or TRBV12-4; D not resolved. This CDR3 is 14 amino acids long. Trimming removed 5 bases from V and 2 bases from J, with 12 bases in between.

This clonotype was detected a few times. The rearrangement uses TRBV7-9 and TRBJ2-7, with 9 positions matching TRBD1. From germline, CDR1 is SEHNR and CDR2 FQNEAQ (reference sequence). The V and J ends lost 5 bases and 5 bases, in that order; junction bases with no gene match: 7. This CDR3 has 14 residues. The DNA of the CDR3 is TGTGCCAGCAGCCCCGGGACAGGGATCCACGAGCAGTACTTC. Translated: CASSPGTGIHEQYF. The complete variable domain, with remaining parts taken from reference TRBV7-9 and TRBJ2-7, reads DTGVSQNPRHKITKRGQNVTFRCDPISEHNRLYWYRQTLGQGPEFLTYFQNEAQLEKSRLLSDRFSAERPKGSFSTLEIQRTEQGDSAMYLCASSPGTGIHEQYFGPGTRLTVT.

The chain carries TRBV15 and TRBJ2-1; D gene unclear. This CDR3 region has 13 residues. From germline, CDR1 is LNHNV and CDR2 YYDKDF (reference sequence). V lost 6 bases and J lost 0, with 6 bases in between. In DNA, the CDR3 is TGTGCCACCAGAGTGAGCTCCTACAATGAGCAGTTCTTC. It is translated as CATRVSSYNEQFF.

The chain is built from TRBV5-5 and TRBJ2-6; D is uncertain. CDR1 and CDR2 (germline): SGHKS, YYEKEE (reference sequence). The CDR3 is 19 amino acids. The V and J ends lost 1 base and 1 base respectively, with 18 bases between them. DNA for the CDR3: TGTGCCAGCAGCTTGCTAGGGATACTGGAGAGGTCTGGGGCCAACGTCCTGACTTTC. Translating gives CASSLLGILERSGANVLTF.

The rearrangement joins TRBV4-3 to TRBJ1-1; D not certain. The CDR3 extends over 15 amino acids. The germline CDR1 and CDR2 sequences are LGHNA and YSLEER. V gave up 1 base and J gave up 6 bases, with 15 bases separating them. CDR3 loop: CASSQGHRVSAEAFF. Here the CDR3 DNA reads TGCGCCAGCAGCCAAGGACATAGGGTTAGCGCTGAAGCTTTCTTT.

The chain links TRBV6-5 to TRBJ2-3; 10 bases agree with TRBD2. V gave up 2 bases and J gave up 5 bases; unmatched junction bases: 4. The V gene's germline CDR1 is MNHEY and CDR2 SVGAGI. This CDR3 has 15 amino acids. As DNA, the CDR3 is TGTGCCAGCAGTTACCGAATAGCGGGAGGAGATACGCAGTATTTT. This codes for CASSYRIAGGDTQYF.

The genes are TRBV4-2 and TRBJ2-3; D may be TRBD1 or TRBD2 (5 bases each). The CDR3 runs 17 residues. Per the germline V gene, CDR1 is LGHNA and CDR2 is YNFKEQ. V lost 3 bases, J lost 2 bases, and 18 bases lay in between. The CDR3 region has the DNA TGTGCCAGCAGCCAGTTTATCGGGACCGCCAACACAGATACGCAGTATTTT. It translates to CASSQFIGTANTDTQYF.

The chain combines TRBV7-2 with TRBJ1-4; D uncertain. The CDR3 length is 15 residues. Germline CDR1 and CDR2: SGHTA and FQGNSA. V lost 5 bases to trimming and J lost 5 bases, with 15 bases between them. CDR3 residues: CASSPGGSENEKLFF. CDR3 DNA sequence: TGTGCCAGCAGCCCAGGCGGCAGTGAGAATGAAAAACTGTTTTTT.

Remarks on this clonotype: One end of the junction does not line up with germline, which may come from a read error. The CDR3 sequence: CAASDSDRSTDTQYF. CDR3 bases: TGTGCCGCCAGTGATTCGGACAGAAGCACAGATACGCAGTATTTT. The chain recombines TRBV24-1 with TRBJ2-3, with D possibly matching TRBD1 (6 bases). The V gene's germline CDR1 is KGHDR and CDR2 SFDVKD. The CDR3 runs to 15 residues.

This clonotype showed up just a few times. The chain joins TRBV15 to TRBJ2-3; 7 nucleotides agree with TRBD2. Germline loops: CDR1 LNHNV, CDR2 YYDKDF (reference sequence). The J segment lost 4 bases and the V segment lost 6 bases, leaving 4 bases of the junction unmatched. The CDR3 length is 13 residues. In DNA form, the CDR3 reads TGTGCCACCAGTAGGCTAGCGGCAGATACGCAGTATTTT. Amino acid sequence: CATSRLAADTQYF.

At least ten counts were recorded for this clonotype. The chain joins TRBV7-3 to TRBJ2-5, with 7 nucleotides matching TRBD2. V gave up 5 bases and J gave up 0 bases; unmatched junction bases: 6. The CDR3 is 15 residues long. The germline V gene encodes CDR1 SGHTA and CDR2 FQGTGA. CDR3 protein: CASSPLAAHQETQYF. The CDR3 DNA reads TGTGCCAGCAGCCCCCTAGCGGCCCACCAAGAGACCCAGTACTTC.

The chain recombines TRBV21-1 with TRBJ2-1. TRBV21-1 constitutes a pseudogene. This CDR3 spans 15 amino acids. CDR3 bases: TGTGCCAGCAGCAAAGTATTGTTGCAGTACAATGAGCAGTTCTTC. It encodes CASSKVLLQYNEQFF.

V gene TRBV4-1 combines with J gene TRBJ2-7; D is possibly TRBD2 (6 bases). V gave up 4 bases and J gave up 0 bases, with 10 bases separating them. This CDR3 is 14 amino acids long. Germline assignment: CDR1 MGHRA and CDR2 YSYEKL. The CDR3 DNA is TGCGCCAGCAGCCCTGCGGACTACTCCTACGAGCAGTACTTC. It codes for CASSPADYSYEQYF.

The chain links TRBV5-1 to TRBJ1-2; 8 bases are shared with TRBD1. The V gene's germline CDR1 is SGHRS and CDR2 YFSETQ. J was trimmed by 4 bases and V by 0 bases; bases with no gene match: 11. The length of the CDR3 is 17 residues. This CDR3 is CASSLDRTGRKFYGYTF. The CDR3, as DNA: TGCGCCAGCAGCTTGGACCGGACAGGGCGGAAGTTCTATGGCTACACCTTC.

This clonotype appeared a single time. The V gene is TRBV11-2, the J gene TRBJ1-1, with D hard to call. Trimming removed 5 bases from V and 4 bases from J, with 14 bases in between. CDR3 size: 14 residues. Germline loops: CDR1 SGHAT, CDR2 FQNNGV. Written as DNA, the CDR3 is TGTGCCAGCAGCGCACAAAGGGTGGGCACTGAAGCTTTCTTT. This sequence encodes CASSAQRVGTEAFF.

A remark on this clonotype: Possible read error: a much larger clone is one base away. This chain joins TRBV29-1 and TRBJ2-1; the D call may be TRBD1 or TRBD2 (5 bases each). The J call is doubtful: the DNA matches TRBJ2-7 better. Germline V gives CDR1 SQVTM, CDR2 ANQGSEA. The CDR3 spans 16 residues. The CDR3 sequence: CSVEGTGASSYNEQYF. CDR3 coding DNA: TGCAGCGTTGAAGGGACCGGGGCTTCCTCCTACAATGAGCAGTACTTC.

The chain's CDR3 is CASSLWGNWDQETQYF. Written as DNA, the CDR3 is TGTGCCAGCAGCTTATGGGGTAATTGGGATCAAGAGACCCAGTACTTC. The V gene is TRBV5-8, the J gene TRBJ2-5, with unresolved D. This CDR3 has 16 amino acids. V was cut by 2 bases and J by 2 bases, with 16 bases left in between. Germline values: CDR1 SGHTS, CDR2 YDEGEE.

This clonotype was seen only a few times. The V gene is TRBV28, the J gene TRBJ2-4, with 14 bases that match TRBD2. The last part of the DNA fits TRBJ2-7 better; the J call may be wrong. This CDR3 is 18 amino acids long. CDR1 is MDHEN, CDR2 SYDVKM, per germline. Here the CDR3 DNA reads TGTGCCAGCAGTTCCCCAGGACTAGCGGGGGGCGAGACTAGCGAGCAGTACTTC. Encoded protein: CASSSPGLAGGETSEQYF.

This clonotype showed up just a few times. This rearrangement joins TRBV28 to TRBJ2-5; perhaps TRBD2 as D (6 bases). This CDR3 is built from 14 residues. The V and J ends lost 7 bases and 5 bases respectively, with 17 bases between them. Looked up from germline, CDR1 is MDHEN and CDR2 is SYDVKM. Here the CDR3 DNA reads TGTGCCAGCACATACGGGGGAGACGGGGAGACCCAGTACTTC. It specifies CASTYGGDGETQYF.

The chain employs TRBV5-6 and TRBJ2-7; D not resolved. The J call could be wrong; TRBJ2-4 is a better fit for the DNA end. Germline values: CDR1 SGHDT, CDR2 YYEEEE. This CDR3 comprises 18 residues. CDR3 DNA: TGTGCCAGCAGCTTGGGCGCCCCCTGGGAAGCGGCCAAAAACATTCAGTACTTC. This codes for CASSLGAPWEAAKNIQYF.

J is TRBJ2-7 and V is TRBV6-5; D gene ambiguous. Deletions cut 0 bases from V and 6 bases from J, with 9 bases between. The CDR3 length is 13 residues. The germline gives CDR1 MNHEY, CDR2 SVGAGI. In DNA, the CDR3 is TGTGCCAGCAGTTACTCTTCTCAGAGCGAGCAGTACTTC. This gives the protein CASSYSSQSEQYF.

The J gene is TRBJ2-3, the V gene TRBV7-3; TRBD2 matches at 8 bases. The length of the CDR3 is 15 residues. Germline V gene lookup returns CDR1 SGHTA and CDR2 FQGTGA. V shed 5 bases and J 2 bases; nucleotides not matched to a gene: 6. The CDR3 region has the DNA TGTGCCAGCAGCCCCCGACTAGCGACCACAGATACGCAGTATTTT. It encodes CASSPRLATTDTQYF.

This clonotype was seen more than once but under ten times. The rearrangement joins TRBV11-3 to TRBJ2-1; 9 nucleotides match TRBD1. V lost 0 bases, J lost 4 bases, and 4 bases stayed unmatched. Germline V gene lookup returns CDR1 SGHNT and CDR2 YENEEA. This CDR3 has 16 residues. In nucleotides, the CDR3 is TGTGCCAGCAGCTTAGAGGGTGGACAGGGGTACAATGAGCAGTTCTTC. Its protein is CASSLEGGQGYNEQFF. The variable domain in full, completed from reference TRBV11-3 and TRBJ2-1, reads EAGVVQSPRYKIIEKKQPVAFWCNPISGHNTLYWYLQNLGQGPELLIRYENEEAVDDSQLPKDRFSAERLKGVDSTLKIQPAELGDSAVYLCASSLEGGQGYNEQFFGPGTRLTVL.

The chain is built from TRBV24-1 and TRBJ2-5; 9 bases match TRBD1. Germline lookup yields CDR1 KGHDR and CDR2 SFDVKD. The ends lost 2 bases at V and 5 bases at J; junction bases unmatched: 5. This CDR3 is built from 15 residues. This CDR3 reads CATSDSRTGAETQYF. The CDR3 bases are TGTGCCACCAGTGATTCACGGACAGGGGCGGAGACCCAGTACTTC.

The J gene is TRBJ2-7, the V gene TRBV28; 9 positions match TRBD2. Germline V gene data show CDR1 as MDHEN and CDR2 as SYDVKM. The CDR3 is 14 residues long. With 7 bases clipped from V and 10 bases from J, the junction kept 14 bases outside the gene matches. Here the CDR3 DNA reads TGTGCCAGCATAAGGGCGGGGGGGCCGTTTCCCCAGTACTTC. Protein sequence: CASIRAGGPFPQYF.

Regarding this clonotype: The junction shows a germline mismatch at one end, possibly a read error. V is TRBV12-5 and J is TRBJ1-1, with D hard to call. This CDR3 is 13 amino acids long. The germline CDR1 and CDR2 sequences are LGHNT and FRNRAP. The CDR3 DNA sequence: TGTGCTAGTGGTGTGGTACTCGGCGGGGAAGCTTTCTTT. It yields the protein CASGVVLGGEAFF.

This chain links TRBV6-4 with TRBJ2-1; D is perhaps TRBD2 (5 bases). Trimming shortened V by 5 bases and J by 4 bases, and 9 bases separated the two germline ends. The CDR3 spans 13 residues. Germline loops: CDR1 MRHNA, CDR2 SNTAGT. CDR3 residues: CASSQTIYNEQFF. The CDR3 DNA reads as TGTGCCAGCAGTCAGACTATTTACAATGAGCAGTTCTTC.

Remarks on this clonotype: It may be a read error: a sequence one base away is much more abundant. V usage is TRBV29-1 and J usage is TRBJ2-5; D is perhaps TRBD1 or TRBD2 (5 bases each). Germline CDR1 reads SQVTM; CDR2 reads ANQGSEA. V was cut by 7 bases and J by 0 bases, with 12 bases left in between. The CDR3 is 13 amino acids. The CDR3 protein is CSAEGSNQETQYF. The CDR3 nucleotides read TGCAGCGCCGAGGGGAGCAACCAAGAGACCCAGTACTTC.